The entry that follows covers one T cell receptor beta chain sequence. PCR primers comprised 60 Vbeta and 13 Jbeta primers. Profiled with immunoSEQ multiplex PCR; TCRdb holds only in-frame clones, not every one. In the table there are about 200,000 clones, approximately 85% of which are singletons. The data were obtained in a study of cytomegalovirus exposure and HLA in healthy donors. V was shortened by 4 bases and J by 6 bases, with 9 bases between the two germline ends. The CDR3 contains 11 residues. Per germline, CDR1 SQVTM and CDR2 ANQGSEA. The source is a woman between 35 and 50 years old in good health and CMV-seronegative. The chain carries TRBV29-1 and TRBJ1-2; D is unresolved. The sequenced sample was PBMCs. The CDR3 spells CSVVFIDGYTF. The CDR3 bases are TGCAGCGTTGTTTTCATAGATGGCTACACCTTC.